This section outlines one TCR beta chain sequence together with its context. Antigen: not known. The data derive from a study of T-cell memory formation after mild COVID-19. Each CDR3 protein gets one entry after TCRdb re-called the 5' RACE reads with MiXCR. The sample lists about 400,000 distinct CDR3 sequences; under 25% were seen once. Whole-study findings and limits: Clones that contracted from day 15 to 85 were balanced CD4/CD8, while later expanders leaned CD4+. Pre-infection memory harbored some responding clones, suggesting cross-reactive memory joined. Clones from the second wave (peaking day 37) had unconfirmed SARS-CoV-2 specificity.

Trimming left V 2 bases short and J 3 bases short, with 11 bases between. Germline CDR1 DFQATT, CDR2 SNEGSKA (reference sequence). This CDR3 region has 13 residues. Sequenced input: PBMCs or a T cell subset sorted from them (not recorded which). The genes are TRBV20-1 and TRBJ2-7; D is unresolved. This receptor was identified in an adult woman who had mild COVID-19 (a few samples of this study predate the infection). Cell type and time point are not known. The DNA of the CDR3 is TGCAGTGCTAGAAGTCAGGTTAACTACGAGCAGTACTTC. As protein: CSARSQVNYEQYF.